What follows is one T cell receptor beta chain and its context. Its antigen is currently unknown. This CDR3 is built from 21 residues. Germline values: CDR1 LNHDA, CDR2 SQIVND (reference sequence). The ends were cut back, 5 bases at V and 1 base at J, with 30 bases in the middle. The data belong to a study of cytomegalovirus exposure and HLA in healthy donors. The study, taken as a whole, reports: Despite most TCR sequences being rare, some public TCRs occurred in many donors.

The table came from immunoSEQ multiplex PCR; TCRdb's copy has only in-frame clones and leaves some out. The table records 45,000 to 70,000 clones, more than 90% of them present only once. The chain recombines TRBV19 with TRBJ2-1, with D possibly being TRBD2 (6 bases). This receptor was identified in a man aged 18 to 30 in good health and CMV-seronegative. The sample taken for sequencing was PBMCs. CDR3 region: CASSRLPGETSSFKSYNEQFF. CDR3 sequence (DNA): TGTGCCAGTAGTCGACTCCCCGGGGAAACTAGCAGTTTTAAGTCCTACAATGAGCAGTTCTTC.